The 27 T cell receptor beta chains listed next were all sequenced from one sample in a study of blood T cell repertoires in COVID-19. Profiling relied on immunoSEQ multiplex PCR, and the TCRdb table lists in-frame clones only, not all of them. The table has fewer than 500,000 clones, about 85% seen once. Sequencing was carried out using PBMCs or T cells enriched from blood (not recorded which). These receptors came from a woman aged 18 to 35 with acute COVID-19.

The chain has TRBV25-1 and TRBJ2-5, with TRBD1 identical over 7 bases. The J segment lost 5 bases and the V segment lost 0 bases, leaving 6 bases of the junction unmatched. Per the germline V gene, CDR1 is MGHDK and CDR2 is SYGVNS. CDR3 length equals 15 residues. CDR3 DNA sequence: TGTGCCAGCAGTGAATATTTAGGGGGCGCGGAGACCCAGTACTTC. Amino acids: CASSEYLGGAETQYF.

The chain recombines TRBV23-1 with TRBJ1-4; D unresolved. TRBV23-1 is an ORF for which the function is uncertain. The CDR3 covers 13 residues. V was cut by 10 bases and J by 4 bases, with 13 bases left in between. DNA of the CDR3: TGCGCCATCCCACAGCCCAATAATGAAAAACTGTTTTTT. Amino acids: CAIPQPNNEKLFF.

The CDR3 loop is CASSQAGGHDYTGELFF. CDR3 nucleotide sequence: TGTGCCAGCAGCCAAGCGGGGGGCCATGATTACACCGGGGAGCTGTTTTTT. The gene calls are TRBV3-1 (or the pseudogene TRBV3-2) and TRBJ2-2, with D possibly TRBD2 on 7 matching bases. V was trimmed by 1 base and J by 3 bases, leaving 15 bases between them. The CDR3 runs 17 residues. Germline values: CDR1 LGHDT, CDR2 YNNKEL (reference sequence).

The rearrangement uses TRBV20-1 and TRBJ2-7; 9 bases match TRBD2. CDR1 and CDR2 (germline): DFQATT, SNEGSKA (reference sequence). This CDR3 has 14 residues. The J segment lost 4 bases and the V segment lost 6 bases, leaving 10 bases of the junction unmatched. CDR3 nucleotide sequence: TGCAGTGCCAGTCTAGCGGGATATGCGTACGAGCAGTACTTC. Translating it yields CSASLAGYAYEQYF.

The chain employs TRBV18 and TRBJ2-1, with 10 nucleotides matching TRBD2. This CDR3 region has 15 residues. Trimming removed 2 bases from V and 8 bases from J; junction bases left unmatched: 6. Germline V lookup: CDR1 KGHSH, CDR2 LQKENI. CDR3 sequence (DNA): TGTGCCAGCTCACCATCCGCTAGCGGGAGCGATGAGCAGTTCTTC. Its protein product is CASSPSASGSDEQFF.

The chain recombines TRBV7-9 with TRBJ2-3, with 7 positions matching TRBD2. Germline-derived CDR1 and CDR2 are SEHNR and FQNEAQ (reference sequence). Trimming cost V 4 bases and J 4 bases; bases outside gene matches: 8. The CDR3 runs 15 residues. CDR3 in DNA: TGTGCCAGCAGCTCACGAATTGGGAGGGCAGATACGCAGTATTTT. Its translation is CASSSRIGRADTQYF.

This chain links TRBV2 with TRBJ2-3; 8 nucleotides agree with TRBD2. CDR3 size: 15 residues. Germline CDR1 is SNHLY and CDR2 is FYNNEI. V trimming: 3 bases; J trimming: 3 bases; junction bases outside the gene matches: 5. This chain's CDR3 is CASSDRGGRTDTQYF. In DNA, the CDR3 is TGTGCCAGCAGTGATCGGGGGGGTAGGACAGATACGCAGTATTTT.

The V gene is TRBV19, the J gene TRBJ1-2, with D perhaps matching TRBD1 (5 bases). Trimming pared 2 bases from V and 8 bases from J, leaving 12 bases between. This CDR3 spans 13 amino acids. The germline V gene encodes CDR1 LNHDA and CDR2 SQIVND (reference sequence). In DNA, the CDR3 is TGTGCCAGTAGTATAACCACAGGACGGGGCTACACCTTC. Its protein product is CASSITTGRGYTF.

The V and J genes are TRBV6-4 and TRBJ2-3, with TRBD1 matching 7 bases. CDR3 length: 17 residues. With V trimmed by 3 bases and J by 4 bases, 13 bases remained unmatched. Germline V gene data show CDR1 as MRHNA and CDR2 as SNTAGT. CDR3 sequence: CASSENLDRAPPDTQYF. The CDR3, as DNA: TGTGCCAGCAGTGAAAACCTCGACAGGGCCCCCCCAGATACGCAGTATTTT.

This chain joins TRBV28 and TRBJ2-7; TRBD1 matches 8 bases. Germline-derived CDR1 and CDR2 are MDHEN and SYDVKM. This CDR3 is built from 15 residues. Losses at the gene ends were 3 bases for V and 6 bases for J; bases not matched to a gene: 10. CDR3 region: CASSLPGTGSGEQYF. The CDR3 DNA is TGTGCCAGCAGTTTGCCGGGGACAGGATCTGGCGAGCAGTACTTC.

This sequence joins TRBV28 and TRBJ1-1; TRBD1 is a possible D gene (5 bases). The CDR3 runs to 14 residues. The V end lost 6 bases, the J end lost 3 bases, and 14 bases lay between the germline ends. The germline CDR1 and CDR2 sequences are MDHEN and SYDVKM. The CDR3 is CASRRAGSDTEAFF. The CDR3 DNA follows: TGTGCCAGCAGGCGTGCAGGGTCCGACACTGAAGCTTTCTTT.

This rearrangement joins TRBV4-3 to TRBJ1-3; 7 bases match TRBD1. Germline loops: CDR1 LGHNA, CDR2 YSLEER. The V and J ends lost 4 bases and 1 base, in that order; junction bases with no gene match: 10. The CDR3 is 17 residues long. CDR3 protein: CASSLSPDRSSGNTIYF. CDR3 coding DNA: TGCGCCAGCAGCCTCTCCCCGGACAGGTCTTCTGGAAACACCATATATTTT.

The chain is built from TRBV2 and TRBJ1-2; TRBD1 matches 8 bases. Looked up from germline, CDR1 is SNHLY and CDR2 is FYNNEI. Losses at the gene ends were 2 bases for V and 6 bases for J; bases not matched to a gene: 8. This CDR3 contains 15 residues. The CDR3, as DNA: TGTGCCAGCAGTGAATCCCAGGGGGCAATTGATGGCTACACCTTC. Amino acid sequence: CASSESQGAIDGYTF.

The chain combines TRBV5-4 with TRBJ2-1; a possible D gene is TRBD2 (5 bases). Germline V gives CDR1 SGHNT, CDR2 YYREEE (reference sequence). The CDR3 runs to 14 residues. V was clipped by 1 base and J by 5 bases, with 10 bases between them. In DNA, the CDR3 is TGTGCCAGCAGCTTGAAAGGGAGCCACAATGAGCAGTTCTTC. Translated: CASSLKGSHNEQFF.

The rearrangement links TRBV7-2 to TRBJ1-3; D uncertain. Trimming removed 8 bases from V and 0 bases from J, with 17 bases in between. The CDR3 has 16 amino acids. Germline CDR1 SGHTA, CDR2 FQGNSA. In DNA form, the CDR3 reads TGTGCCAGCCGCCCCGCGTCGGGGAGCTCTGGAAACACCATATATTTT. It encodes CASRPASGSSGNTIYF.

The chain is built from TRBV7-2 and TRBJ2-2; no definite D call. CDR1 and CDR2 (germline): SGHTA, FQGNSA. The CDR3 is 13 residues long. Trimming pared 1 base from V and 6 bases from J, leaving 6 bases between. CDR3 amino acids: CASSLVFSGELFF. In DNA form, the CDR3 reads TGTGCCAGCAGCTTAGTCTTCTCCGGGGAGCTGTTTTTT.

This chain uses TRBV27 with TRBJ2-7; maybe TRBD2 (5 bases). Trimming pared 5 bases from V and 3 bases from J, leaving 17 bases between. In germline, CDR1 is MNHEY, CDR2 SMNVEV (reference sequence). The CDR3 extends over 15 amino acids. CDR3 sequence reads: CASSPTAGGHYEQYF. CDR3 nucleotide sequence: TGTGCCAGCAGTCCTACCGCTGGCGGGCACTACGAGCAGTACTTC.

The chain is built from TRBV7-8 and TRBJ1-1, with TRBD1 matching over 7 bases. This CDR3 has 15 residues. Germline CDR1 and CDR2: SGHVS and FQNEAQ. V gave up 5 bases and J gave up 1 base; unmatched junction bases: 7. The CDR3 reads CASSAGDRRNTEAFF. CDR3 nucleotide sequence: TGTGCCAGCAGCGCCGGGGACAGAAGGAACACTGAAGCTTTCTTT.

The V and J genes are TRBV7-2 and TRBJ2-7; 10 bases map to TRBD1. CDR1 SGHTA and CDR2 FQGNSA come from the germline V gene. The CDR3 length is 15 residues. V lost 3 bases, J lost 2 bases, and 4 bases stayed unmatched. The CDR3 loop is CASSFGQGEAYEQYF. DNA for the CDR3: TGTGCCAGCAGCTTCGGACAGGGGGAGGCCTACGAGCAGTACTTC.

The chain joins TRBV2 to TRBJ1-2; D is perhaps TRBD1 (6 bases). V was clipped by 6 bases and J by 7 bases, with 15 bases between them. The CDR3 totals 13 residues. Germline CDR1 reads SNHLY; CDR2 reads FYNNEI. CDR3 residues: CASRLGRGVGYTF. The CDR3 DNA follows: TGTGCCAGCAGGCTAGGCAGGGGTGTTGGCTACACCTTC. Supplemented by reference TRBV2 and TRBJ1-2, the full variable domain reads EPEVTQTPSHQVTQMGQEVILRCVPISNHLYFYWYRQILGQKVEFLVSFYNNEISEKSEIFDDQFSVERPDGSNFTLKIRSTKLEDSAMYFCASRLGRGVGYTFGSGTRLTVV.

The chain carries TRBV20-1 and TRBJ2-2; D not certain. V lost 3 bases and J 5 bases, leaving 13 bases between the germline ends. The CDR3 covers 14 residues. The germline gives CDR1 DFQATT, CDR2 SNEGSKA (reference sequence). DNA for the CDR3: TGCAGTGCTAGTGGGCAGAGGCGAACCGGGGAGCTGTTTTTT. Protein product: CSASGQRRTGELFF.

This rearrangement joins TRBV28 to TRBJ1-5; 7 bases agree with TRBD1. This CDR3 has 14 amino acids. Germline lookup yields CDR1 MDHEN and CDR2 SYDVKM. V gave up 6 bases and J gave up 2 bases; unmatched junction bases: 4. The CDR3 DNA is TGTGCCAGCAGCGACAGGGCGGGCAATCAGCCCCAGCATTTT. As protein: CASSDRAGNQPQHF.

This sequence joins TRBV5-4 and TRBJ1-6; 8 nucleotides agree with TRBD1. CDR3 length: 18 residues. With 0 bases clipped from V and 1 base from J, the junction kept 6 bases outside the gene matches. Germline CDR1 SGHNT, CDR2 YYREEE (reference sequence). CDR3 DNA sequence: TGTGCCAGCAGCTTGGGTACAGGGGGAATGTCCTATAATTCACCCCTCCACTTT. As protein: CASSLGTGGMSYNSPLHF.

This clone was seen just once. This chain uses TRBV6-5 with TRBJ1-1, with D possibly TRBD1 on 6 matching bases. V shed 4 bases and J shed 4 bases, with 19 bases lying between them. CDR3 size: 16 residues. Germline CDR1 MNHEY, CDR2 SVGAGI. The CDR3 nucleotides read TGTGCCAGCAGTTCCGAGACACAGGGCGGTAGCACTGAAGCTTTCTTT. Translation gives CASSSETQGGSTEAFF.

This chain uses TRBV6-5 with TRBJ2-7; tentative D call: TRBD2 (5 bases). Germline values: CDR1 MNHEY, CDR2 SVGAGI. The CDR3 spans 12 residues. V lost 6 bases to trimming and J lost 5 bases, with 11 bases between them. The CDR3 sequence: CASRLPGNEQYF. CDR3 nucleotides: TGTGCCAGCAGATTACCGGGGAACGAGCAGTACTTC.

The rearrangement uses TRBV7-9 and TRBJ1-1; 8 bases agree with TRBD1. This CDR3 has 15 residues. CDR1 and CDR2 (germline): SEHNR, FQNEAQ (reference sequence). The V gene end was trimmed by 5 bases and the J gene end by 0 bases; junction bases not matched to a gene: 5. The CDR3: CASSRPGQVNTEAFF. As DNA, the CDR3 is TGTGCCAGCAGCCGACCGGGACAGGTGAACACTGAAGCTTTCTTT.

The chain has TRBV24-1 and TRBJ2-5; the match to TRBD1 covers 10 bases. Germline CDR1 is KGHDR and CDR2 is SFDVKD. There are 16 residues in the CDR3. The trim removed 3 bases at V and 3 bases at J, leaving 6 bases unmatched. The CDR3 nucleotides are TGTGCCACCAGTGATCCTCGGACAGGGGGGAAAGAGACCCAGTACTTC. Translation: CATSDPRTGGKETQYF.